These T cell receptor beta chains were read from a single sample in a study of PD-1 blockade in classical Hodgkin lymphoma. The method was immunoSEQ multiplex PCR; TCRdb's version includes in-frame clones alone and lacks a portion of them. The table shows around 96,000 clones, with roughly 84% occurring only once. Sequences were derived from peripheral blood mononuclear cells (PBMCs), sampled at baseline. All receptors derive from a human donor with classical Hodgkin lymphoma. Both conserved end residues are part of each CDR3. The D gene is left open where the match is weak. Clone size is stated in some rows and not others, as once, few, many or a class when expanded.

abundance | j_gene | v_gene | d_gene | CDR3aa | CDR3nt
- | TRBJ2-2 | TRBV7-8 | - | CASSLAEGLAGELFF | TGTGCCAGCAGCTTAGCGGAGGGGTTAGCCGGGGAGCTGTTTTTT
- | TRBJ2-2 | TRBV7-2 | - | CASSLVPGSTGELFF | TGTGCCAGCAGCTTAGTTCCAGGGTCAACCGGGGAGCTGTTTTTT
- | TRBJ2-7 | TRBV5-5 | TRBD1 | CASSSRQGGTYEQYF | TGTGCCAGCAGCTCACGACAGGGGGGGACCTACGAGCAGTACTTC
- | TRBJ2-5 | TRBV4-3 | TRBD2 | CASSQDYLAGETQYF | TGCGCCAGCAGCCAAGATTACCTAGCGGGAGAGACCCAGTACTTC
- | TRBJ2-5 | TRBV29-1 | TRBD2 | CSVGEGQETQYF | TGCAGCGTTGGGGAGGGACAAGAGACCCAGTACTTC
- | TRBJ2-7 | TRBV19 | TRBD2 | CASSISGLAAYEQYF | TGTGCCAGTAGTATATCCGGACTAGCGGCCTACGAGCAGTACTTC
- | TRBJ2-1 | TRBV12-5 | - | CASGLVLAGAAKNEQFF | TGTGCTAGTGGTTTGGTACTGGCGGGCGCAGCTAAGAATGAGCAGTTCTTC
- | TRBJ2-7 | TRBV5-8 | - | CASSQLSWAIESAYEQYF | TGTGCCAGCAGCCAACTATCCTGGGCTATTGAGTCGGCCTACGAGCAGTACTTC
- | TRBJ1-2 | TRBV7-9 | - | CASSPRASDYGYTF | TGTGCCAGCAGCCCCAGGGCCTCGGACTATGGCTACACCTTC
- | TRBJ2-7 | TRBV11-2 | - | CASSLAGSSYEQYF | TGTGCCAGCAGCTTAGCCGGCAGCTCCTACGAGCAGTACTTC
- | TRBJ1-5 | TRBV6-1 | - | CASRPVLLGNQPQHF | TGTGCCAGCAGACCCGTCCTTTTAGGCAATCAGCCCCAGCATTTT
- | TRBJ1-2 | TRBV5-1 | - | CASSLDEGSSGYTF | TGCGCCAGCAGCTTGGATGAGGGATCGAGTGGCTACACCTTC
- | TRBJ1-1 | TRBV27 | - | CASSPSRAFTEAFF | TGTGCCAGCAGTCCCTCCAGGGCTTTCACTGAAGCTTTCTTT
- | TRBJ2-3 | TRBV14 | TRBD2 | CASSSPTSSTDTQYF | TGTGCCAGCAGCAGCCCGACTAGCAGCACAGATACGCAGTATTTT
once | TRBJ2-3 | TRBV5-1 | - | CASSLEGRTNLPSTDTQYF | TGCGCCAGCAGCTTGGAGGGGCGGACGAATCTCCCTAGCACAGATACGCAGTATTTT
- | TRBJ2-1 | TRBV11-2 | - | CASSLLPGGPYNEQFF | TGTGCCAGCAGCTTACTTCCTGGGGGGCCTTACAATGAGCAGTTCTTC
- | TRBJ1-6 | TRBV27 | TRBD1 | CASGGQGGSPLHF | TGTGCCAGCGGCGGACAGGGGGGATCACCCCTCCACTTT
- | TRBJ1-1 | TRBV5-1 | TRBD1 | CASGPGTGYTEAFF | TGCGCCAGCGGTCCAGGGACAGGGTACACTGAAGCTTTCTTT
- | TRBJ2-7 | TRBV6-1 | - | CASSEAYGPLGEQYF | TGTGCCAGCAGTGAAGCTTACGGGCCTCTAGGCGAGCAGTACTTC
- | TRBJ2-7 | TRBV5-8 | - | CASSLGHEQYF | TGTGCCAGCAGCTTGGGACACGAGCAGTACTTC
- | TRBJ2-5 | TRBV19 | TRBD1 | CASSPRTGEVETQYF | TGTGCCAGTAGTCCACGGACAGGGGAGGTGGAGACCCAGTACTTC
- | TRBJ2-5 | TRBV7-2 | - | CASSPNYSQETQYF | TGTGCCAGCAGCCCAAACTACTCCCAAGAGACCCAGTACTTC
- | TRBJ2-3 | TRBV5-4 | TRBD2 | CASRSSSGSSDTQYF | TGTGCCAGCAGATCTTCTAGCGGGAGTTCAGATACGCAGTATTTT
- | TRBJ2-2 | TRBV4-1 | - | CASSPRGRAPNTGELFF | TGCGCCAGCAGCCCGCGCGGCAGGGCCCCGAACACCGGGGAGCTGTTTTTT
- | TRBJ1-3 | TRBV6-1 | TRBD1 | CASTGGTGAGNIIYF | TGTGCCAGCACTGGGGGGACAGGGGCCGGAAACATCATATATTTT
- | TRBJ1-2 | TRBV7-2 | - | CASSLRRNYGYTF | TGTGCCAGCAGCTTACGTCGAAACTATGGCTACACCTTC
- | TRBJ2-1 | TRBV18 | TRBD2 | CASSSNSGSGYEQFF | TGTGCCAGCTCGTCGAATAGCGGGAGCGGGTATGAGCAGTTCTTC
many | TRBJ1-5 | TRBV9 | TRBD1 | CASSDRDRDQPQHF | TGTGCCAGCAGCGACCGGGACAGGGACCAGCCCCAGCATTTT
few | TRBJ1-5 | TRBV7-9 | - | CASSLDSYNQPQHF | TGTGCCAGCAGCTTAGACAGCTACAATCAGCCCCAGCATTTT
- | TRBJ1-2 | TRBV5-5 | - | CASSLGPWICETF | TGTGCCAGCAGTTTGGGGCCTTGGATTTGTGAGACCTTC
medium-sized | TRBJ2-2 | TRBV7-9 | - | CASSPPLGELFF | TGTGCCAGCAGCCCCCCACTCGGGGAGCTGTTTTTT
- | TRBJ2-1 | TRBV10-3 | TRBD2 | CAISPLAGGGDEQFF | TGTGCCATCAGTCCCCTAGCGGGAGGGGGGGATGAGCAGTTCTTC
- | TRBJ1-4 | TRBV19 | TRBD1 | CASSPRTGGYEKLFF | TGTGCCAGTAGTCCCCGGACAGGGGGCTATGAAAAACTGTTTTTT
- | TRBJ1-3 | TRBV6-5 | - | CASSYSRGSGNTIYF | TGTGCCAGCAGTTACTCCCGGGGTTCTGGAAACACCATATATTTT
- | TRBJ2-3 | TRBV27 | TRBD2 | CASSDLRSGRSGTQYF | TGTGCCAGCAGTGACCTGCGGAGCGGGAGGTCCGGTACGCAGTATTTT
- | TRBJ2-1 | TRBV14 | - | CASSRWDVYNEQFF | TGTGCCAGCAGCCGCTGGGACGTGTACAATGAGCAGTTCTTC
- | TRBJ1-2 | TRBV27 | TRBD1 | CASSETGIGYTF | TGTGCCAGCAGTGAGACAGGGATTGGCTACACCTTC
once | TRBJ2-5 | TRBV7-9 | - | CASSFGQETQYF | TGTGCCAGCAGCTTTGGCCAAGAGACCCAGTACTTC
- | TRBJ1-1 | TRBV5-1 | - | CASSLDQNTEAFF | TGCGCCAGCAGCTTGGACCAGAACACTGAAGCTTTCTTT
- | TRBJ2-1 | TRBV6-1 | TRBD2 | CASSQREREYNEQFF | TGTGCCAGCAGTCAGCGGGAGCGAGAATACAATGAGCAGTTCTTC
few | TRBJ2-7 | TRBV5-1 | - | CASSLDSYSSYEQYF | TGCGCCAGCAGCTTGGACAGCTACAGCTCCTACGAGCAGTACTTC
- | TRBJ1-2 | TRBV7-9 | TRBD1 | CASSPYRGHHGYTF | TGTGCCAGCAGCCCCTACAGGGGGCATCATGGCTACACCTTC
- | TRBJ2-5 | TRBV5-1 | - | CASSLWLGGETQYF | TGCGCCAGCAGCTTATGGCTAGGCGGGGAGACCCAGTACTTC
- | TRBJ1-2 | TRBV9 | - | CASSVVQGSNYGYTF | TGTGCCAGCAGCGTAGTACAGGGATCTAACTATGGCTACACCTTC
- | TRBJ2-4 | TRBV28 | - | CASTHGGELAKNIQYF | TGTGCCAGCACCCATGGCGGTGAGCTAGCCAAAAACATTCAGTACTTC
- | TRBJ2-7 | TRBV7-9 | - | CASSLARVHEQYF | TGTGCCAGCAGCTTAGCCAGGGTCCACGAGCAGTACTTC
- | TRBJ1-4 | TRBV29-1 | - | CSVEDQGPPAGKLFF | TGCAGCGTTGAAGATCAGGGGCCGCCGGCAGGGAAACTGTTTTTT
- | TRBJ1-4 | TRBV7-2 | - | CASSSRKDLSEKLFF | TGTGCCAGCAGCTCAAGAAAGGATCTGAGTGAAAAACTGTTTTTT
- | TRBJ1-2 | TRBV5-6 | - | CASSLPSGVVGGYTF | TGTGCCAGCAGCTTGCCATCGGGGGTAGTAGGTGGCTACACCTTC
- | TRBJ2-2 | TRBV14 | - | CASSQDHVPGELFF | TGTGCCAGCAGCCAAGATCACGTCCCCGGGGAGCTGTTTTTT
once | TRBJ2-1 | TRBV19 | - | CASSVFYNEQFF | TGTGCCAGTAGTGTGTTCTACAATGAGCAGTTCTTC
- | TRBJ2-5 | TRBV6-5 | TRBD2 | CASGRGETQYF | TGTGCCAGCGGGAGGGGAGAGACCCAGTACTTC
- | TRBJ2-7 | TRBV7-3 | TRBD1 | CASSSGTGKTYEQYF | TGTGCCAGCAGCTCCGGGACAGGGAAGACCTACGAGCAGTACTTC
- | TRBJ1-2 | TRBV29-1 | - | CSVGNRANYGYTF | TGCAGCGTTGGAAACAGGGCTAACTATGGGTACACCTTC
- | TRBJ1-1 | TRBV19 | - | CASSNPQTAFF | TGTGCCAGTAGCAACCCCCAGACAGCTTTCTTT
- | TRBJ2-7 | TRBV5-1 | - | CASSSSSYEQYF | TGCGCCAGCAGCTCGAGCTCCTACGAGCAGTACTTC
once | TRBJ2-7 | TRBV5-1 | TRBD2 | CASSSYPGLAGYEQYF | TGCGCCAGCAGCTCATACCCGGGACTAGCGGGGTACGAGCAGTACTTC